Below are 4 T cell receptor beta chains sequenced from a single sample in a study of CD8 T cells in Susac syndrome (dated by TCRdb to the late 2010s). The library relied on the immunoSEQ multiplex PCR assay. RNA was extracted with the RNeasy kit and roughly 0.45 to 1 ug was reverse transcribed using random hexamers. TCRdb reprocessing: public reads trimmed at Q25 with fastp, clones called with MiXCR, in-frame beta chains kept. Merged by CDR3 protein, the rows form single entries marked with the most common genes and DNA. Across this sample there are about 130,000 distinct CDR3 sequences, with about 95% seen only once. Clones ranked in the top ten supply about 0.19% of the sample. Sequencing used CD8+ T cells from PBMCs. Receptors were obtained from a human donor with Susac syndrome.

This chain joins TRBV12-3 or TRBV12-4 and TRBJ1-5; the D gene is possibly TRBD1 (5 bases). The V and J ends lost 6 bases and 6 bases respectively, with 18 bases between them. The CDR3 consists of 15 residues. In DNA, the CDR3 is TGTGCCAGCAGCACCCGCGGGGGGGGAAGTCAGCCCCAGCATTTT. Residues: CASSTRGGGSQPQHF.

This clonotype is medium-sized (0.01 to 0.1%). J is TRBJ2-4 and V is TRBV5-8; tentatively, D is TRBD1 (6 bases). The CDR3 has 16 residues. V lost 3 bases and J lost 0, with 13 bases in between. Germline assignment: CDR1 SGHTS and CDR2 YDEGEE. CDR3 bases: TGTGCCAGCAGCTCCGGACAGACACTAGCCAAAAACATTCAGTACTTC. Protein: CASSSGQTLAKNIQYF. Drawing the rest from reference TRBV5-8 and TRBJ2-4, the complete variable domain is EAGVTQSPTHLIKTRGQQATLRCSPISGHTSVYWYQQALGLGLQFLLWYDEGEERNRGNFPPRFSGRQFPNYSSELNVNALELEDSALYLCASSSGQTLAKNIQYFGAGTRLSVL.

The chain is built from TRBV7-3 and TRBJ2-7, with D perhaps assigned TRBD1 or TRBD2 (5 bases each). CDR1 and CDR2 (germline): SGHTA, FQGTGA. Trimming removed 5 bases at V and 5 bases at J, with 13 bases between. This CDR3 spans 13 amino acids. This CDR3 reads CASSDVMGDEQYF. Written as DNA, the CDR3 is TGTGCCAGCAGCGACGTGATGGGGGACGAGCAGTACTTC.

The V and J genes are TRBV28 and TRBJ2-7; D perhaps matches TRBD2 (5 bases). CDR3 length: 14 amino acids. With 7 bases removed from V and 5 bases from J, the gap between germline ends came to 18 bases. The V gene's germline CDR1 is MDHEN and CDR2 SYDVKM. The chain's CDR3 is CASTSMGTSDEQYF. The CDR3 DNA is TGTGCCAGCACCTCCATGGGAACTAGTGACGAGCAGTACTTC.